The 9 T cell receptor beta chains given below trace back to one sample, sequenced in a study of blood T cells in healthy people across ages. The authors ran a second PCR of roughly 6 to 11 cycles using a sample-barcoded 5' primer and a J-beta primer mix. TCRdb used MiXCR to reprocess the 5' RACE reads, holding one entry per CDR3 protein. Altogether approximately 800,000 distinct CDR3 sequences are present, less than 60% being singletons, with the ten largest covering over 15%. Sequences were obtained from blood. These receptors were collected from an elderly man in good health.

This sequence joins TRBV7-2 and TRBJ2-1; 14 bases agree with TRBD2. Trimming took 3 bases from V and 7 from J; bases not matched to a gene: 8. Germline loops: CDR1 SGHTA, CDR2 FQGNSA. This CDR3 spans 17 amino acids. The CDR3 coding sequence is TGTGCCAGCAGCTTTCGACTAGCGGGGGGGACTAGGAATGAGCAGTTCTTC. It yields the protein CASSFRLAGGTRNEQFF.

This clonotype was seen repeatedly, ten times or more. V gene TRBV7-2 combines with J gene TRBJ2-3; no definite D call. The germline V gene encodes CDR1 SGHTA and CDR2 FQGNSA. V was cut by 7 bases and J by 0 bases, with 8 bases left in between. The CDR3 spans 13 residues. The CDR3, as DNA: TGTGCCAGCATCAGAACTAGCACAGATACGCAGTATTTT. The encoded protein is CASIRTSTDTQYF.

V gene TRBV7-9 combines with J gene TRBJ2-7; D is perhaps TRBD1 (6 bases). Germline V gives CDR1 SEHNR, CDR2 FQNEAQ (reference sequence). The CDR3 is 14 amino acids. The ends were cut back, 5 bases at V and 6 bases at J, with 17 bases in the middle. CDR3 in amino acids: CASSPGVQFSEQYF. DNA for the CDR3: TGTGCCAGCAGCCCAGGGGTTCAGTTCTCCGAGCAGTACTTC. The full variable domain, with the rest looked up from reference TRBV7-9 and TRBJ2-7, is DTGVSQNPRHKITKRGQNVTFRCDPISEHNRLYWYRQTLGQGPEFLTYFQNEAQLEKSRLLSDRFSAERPKGSFSTLEIQRTEQGDSAMYLCASSPGVQFSEQYFGPGTRLTVT.

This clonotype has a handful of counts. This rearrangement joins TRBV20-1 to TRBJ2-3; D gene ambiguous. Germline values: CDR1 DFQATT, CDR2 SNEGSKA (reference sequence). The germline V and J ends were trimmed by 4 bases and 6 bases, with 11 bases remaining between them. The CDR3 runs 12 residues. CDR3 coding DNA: TGCAGTGCTATTACGAAAGAGGATACGCAGTATTTT. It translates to CSAITKEDTQYF.

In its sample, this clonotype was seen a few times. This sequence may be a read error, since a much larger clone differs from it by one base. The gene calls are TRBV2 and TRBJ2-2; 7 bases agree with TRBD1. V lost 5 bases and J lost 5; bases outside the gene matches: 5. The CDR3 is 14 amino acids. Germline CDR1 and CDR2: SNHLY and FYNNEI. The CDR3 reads CASSTQGYTGELFF. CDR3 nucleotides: TGTGCCAGCAGTACACAGGGGTATACCGGGGAGCTGTTTTTT.

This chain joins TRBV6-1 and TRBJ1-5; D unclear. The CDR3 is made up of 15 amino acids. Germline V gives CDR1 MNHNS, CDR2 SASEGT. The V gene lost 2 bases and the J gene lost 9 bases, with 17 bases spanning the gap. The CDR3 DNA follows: TGTGCCAGCAGTGAAACTTCCAAAATAGAGGGGCCCCAGCATTTT. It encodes CASSETSKIEGPQHF.

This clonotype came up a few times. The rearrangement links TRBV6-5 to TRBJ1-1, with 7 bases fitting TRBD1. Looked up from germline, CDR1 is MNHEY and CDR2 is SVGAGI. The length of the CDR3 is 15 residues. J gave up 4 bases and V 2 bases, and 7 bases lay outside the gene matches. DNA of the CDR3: TGTGCCAGCAGTTACCAACGACAGGGATCCACTGAAGCTTTCTTT. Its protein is CASSYQRQGSTEAFF.

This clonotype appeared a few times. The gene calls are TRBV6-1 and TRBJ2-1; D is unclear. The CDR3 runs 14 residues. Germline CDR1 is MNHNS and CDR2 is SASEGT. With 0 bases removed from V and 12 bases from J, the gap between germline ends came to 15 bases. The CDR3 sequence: CASSEAFSGYWQFF. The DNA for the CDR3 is TGTGCCAGCAGTGAAGCGTTCTCCGGTTATTGGCAGTTCTTC.

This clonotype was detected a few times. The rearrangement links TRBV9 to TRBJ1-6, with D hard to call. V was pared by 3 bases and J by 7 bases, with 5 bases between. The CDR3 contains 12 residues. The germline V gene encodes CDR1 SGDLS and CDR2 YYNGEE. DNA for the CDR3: TGTGCCAGCAGCGGACCAAATTCACCCCTCCACTTT. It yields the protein CASSGPNSPLHF.